Listed below are T cell receptor beta chains from one sample, sequenced in a study of blood T cell repertoires in COVID-19. Generated by immunoSEQ multiplex PCR, the TCRdb table keeps only in-frame clones and is missing some. The table includes about 100,000 clones, approximately 80% detected once. Sequencing was performed on peripheral blood. Source of these receptors: a human donor in a cohort sampled during active COVID-19. Both conserved end residues are part of each CDR3. The order of the fields is CDR3 protein, CDR3 DNA, V gene, D gene, J gene, clone size. The D gene is left open where the match is weak. For some rows the clone size is stated as once, few or many, or as a class when expanded; others skip it.

CASSSGTGGQPQHF	TGTGCCAGCAGCTCCGGGACAGGGGGTCAGCCCCAGCATTTT	TRBV7-2	TRBD1	TRBJ1-5	few
CASSNGGRANSPLHF	TGTGCCAGCAGCAATGGAGGACGGGCAAATTCACCCCTCCACTTT	TRBV9	-	TRBJ1-6	once
CASSSTGYEQYF	TGTGCCAGCAGTTCCACGGGTTACGAGCAGTACTTC	TRBV27	-	TRBJ2-7	-
CASSYEKPQHF	TGTGCCAGCAGTTATGAGAAGCCCCAGCATTTT	TRBV2	-	TRBJ1-5	-
CASSRDRRTDTQYF	TGTGCCAGCAGCCGGGACAGGCGCACAGATACGCAGTATTTT	TRBV3-1/TRBV3-2	TRBD1	TRBJ2-3	few
CASSIQGGQPQHF	TGTGCCAGTAGTATACAGGGAGGACAGCCCCAGCATTTT	TRBV19	-	TRBJ1-5	-
CATSRVSGTSYNEQFF	TGTGCCACCAGCAGAGTTTCCGGGACTAGTTACAATGAGCAGTTCTTC	TRBV15	TRBD2	TRBJ2-1	-
CASSQDYTGAKNIQYF	TGTGCCAGCAGCCAAGATTATACGGGGGCCAAAAACATTCAGTACTTC	TRBV3-1/TRBV3-2	-	TRBJ2-4	-
CASSPGQGFWDEKLFF	TGTGCCAGCTCCCCGGGACAGGGGTTTTGGGATGAAAAACTGTTTTTT	TRBV18	TRBD1	TRBJ1-4	-
CASSLMGAANEQFF	TGTGCCAGCAGCTTAATGGGGGCAGCAAATGAGCAGTTCTTC	TRBV11-3	-	TRBJ2-1	-
CAWSKGHTEAFF	TGTGCCTGGAGTAAGGGGCACACTGAAGCTTTCTTT	TRBV30	-	TRBJ1-1	-
CASSIGARGLGNQPQHF	TGTGCCAGTAGTATAGGCGCTAGGGGCCTAGGCAATCAGCCCCAGCATTTT	TRBV19	-	TRBJ1-5	-
CARGLQGSEKLFF	TGTGCCAGAGGCTTACAGGGGTCTGAAAAACTGTTTTTT	TRBV3-1/TRBV3-2	TRBD1	TRBJ1-4	once
CASSRDEGNIQYF	TGTGCCAGCAGTCGAGACGAGGGAAACATTCAGTACTTC	TRBV6-5	-	TRBJ2-4	once
CASSSGTRVYQETQYF	TGTGCCAGCAGCTCCGGGACTAGAGTCTACCAAGAGACCCAGTACTTC	TRBV5-8	TRBD2	TRBJ2-5	-
CASSAQGGNTEAFF	TGTGCCAGCAGTGCACAGGGGGGGAACACTGAAGCTTTCTTT	TRBV2	TRBD1	TRBJ1-1	-
CATSDVDRADNSPLHF	TGTGCCACCAGTGACGTGGACAGGGCAGACAATTCACCCCTCCACTTT	TRBV24-1	TRBD1	TRBJ1-6	-
CASRDRGRATDTQYF	TGTGCCAGTAGAGACAGGGGGCGGGCAACAGATACGCAGTATTTT	TRBV19	TRBD1	TRBJ2-3	-
CASSQAGTPGELFF	TGCGCCAGCAGCCAAGCCGGGACTCCCGGGGAGCTGTTTTTT	TRBV4-1	-	TRBJ2-2	once
CASSYSRGANSYEQYF	TGTGCCAGCAGTTACTCTCGGGGGGCTAATTCCTACGAGCAGTACTTC	TRBV6-2/TRBV6-3	-	TRBJ2-7	-
CASSFDRGIIAGANVLTF	TGTGCCAGCAGCTTTGACAGGGGAATTATCGCGGGGGCCAACGTCCTGACTTTC	TRBV11-3	TRBD1	TRBJ2-6	-
CASSLDSLAGYEQYF	TGCGCCAGCAGCTTGGATAGCCTAGCGGGTTACGAGCAGTACTTC	TRBV5-1	TRBD2	TRBJ2-7	few
CASSQDSVGVRGNTEAFF	TGCGCCAGCAGCCAAGACTCTGTAGGGGTCAGGGGAAACACTGAAGCTTTCTTT	TRBV4-3	-	TRBJ1-1	-
CASSRGTGGNQPQHF	TGTGCCAGCAGCCGGGGGACAGGGGGCAATCAGCCCCAGCATTTT	TRBV11-2	TRBD1	TRBJ1-5	-